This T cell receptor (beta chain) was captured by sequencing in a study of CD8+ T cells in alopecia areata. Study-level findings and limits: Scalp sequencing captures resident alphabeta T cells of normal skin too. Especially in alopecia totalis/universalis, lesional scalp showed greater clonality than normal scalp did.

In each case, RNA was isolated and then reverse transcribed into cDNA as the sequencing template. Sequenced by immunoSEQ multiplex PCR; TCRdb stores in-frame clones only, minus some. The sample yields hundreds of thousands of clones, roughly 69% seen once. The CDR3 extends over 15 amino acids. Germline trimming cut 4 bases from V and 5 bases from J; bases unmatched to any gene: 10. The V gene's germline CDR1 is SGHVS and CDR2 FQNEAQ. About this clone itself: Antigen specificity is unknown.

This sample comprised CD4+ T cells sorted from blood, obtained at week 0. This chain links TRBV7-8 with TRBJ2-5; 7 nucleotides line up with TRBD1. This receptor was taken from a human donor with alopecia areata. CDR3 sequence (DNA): TGTGCCAGCAGCTCGACAGGGATTGCAGGGGAGACCCAGTACTTC. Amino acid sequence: CASSSTGIAGETQYF.